The rows below give T cell receptor beta chains drawn from one sample of a study of blood T cell repertoires in COVID-19. Libraries were prepared by immunoSEQ multiplex PCR; TCRdb keeps only in-frame clonotypes and omits some of them. Of 46,000 or so clones listed, roughly 90% are singletons. The sequenced sample consisted of peripheral blood. The receptors derive from a man between 70 and 80 years old with active COVID-19. The CDR3 runs from the conserved cysteine through the conserved F or W. The D gene is left open where the match is weak. The size of a clone is reported for some rows only, either as once, few or many, or as a class for expanded clones.

CDR3aa: CASSRAPTSGSIDEQYF; CDR3nt: TGTGCCAGCAGCCGAGCCCCGACTAGCGGGAGTATAGACGAGCAGTACTTC; v_gene: TRBV9; j_gene: TRBJ2-7; d_gene: TRBD2; abundance: .
CDR3aa: CAINGLPKAKNIQYF; CDR3nt: TGTGCCATCAATGGACTGCCAAAAGCCAAAAACATTCAGTACTTC; v_gene: TRBV7-5; j_gene: TRBJ2-4; d_gene: .; abundance: .
CDR3aa: CASSLGGGAVNEQFF; CDR3nt: TGTGCCAGCAGCCTCGGCGGGGGGGCCGTCAATGAGCAGTTCTTC; v_gene: TRBV7-3; j_gene: TRBJ2-1; d_gene: TRBD2; abundance: .
CDR3aa: CASSLSGAPQPQHF; CDR3nt: TGCGCCAGCAGCTTGTCCGGAGCCCCTCAGCCCCAGCATTTT; v_gene: TRBV5-1; j_gene: TRBJ1-5; d_gene: .; abundance: .
CDR3aa: CASSTGTSGADTQYF; CDR3nt: TGTGCCAGCAGTACAGGGACTAGCGGGGCAGATACGCAGTATTTT; v_gene: TRBV6-2/TRBV6-3; j_gene: TRBJ2-3; d_gene: TRBD2; abundance: .
CDR3aa: CASRGGDRGYTQYF; CDR3nt: TGTGCCAGCAGAGGCGGGGACAGGGGGTATACGCAGTATTTT; v_gene: TRBV6-5; j_gene: TRBJ2-3; d_gene: TRBD1; abundance: .
CDR3aa: CASSKWGAGPCPVQGYTF; CDR3nt: TGTGCCAGCAGCAAATGGGGTGCGGGACCTTGCCCTGTGCAGGGCTACACCTTC; v_gene: TRBV21-1; j_gene: TRBJ1-2; d_gene: .; abundance: medium-sized
CDR3aa: CATSDLPSQGADTGELFF; CDR3nt: TGTGCCACCAGTGATTTGCCGTCCCAGGGGGCTGACACCGGGGAGCTGTTTTTT; v_gene: TRBV24-1; j_gene: TRBJ2-2; d_gene: TRBD1; abundance: .
CDR3aa: CAISEEGGISYEQYF; CDR3nt: TGTGCCATCAGCGAGGAGGGAGGAATCTCCTACGAGCAGTACTTC; v_gene: TRBV10-3; j_gene: TRBJ2-7; d_gene: .; abundance: .
CDR3aa: CASSRRTSAYEQYF; CDR3nt: TGTGCCAGCAGCCGCCGGACATCTGCCTACGAGCAGTACTTC; v_gene: TRBV6-5; j_gene: TRBJ2-7; d_gene: .; abundance: .
CDR3aa: CASSLDVSSGNTIYF; CDR3nt: TGTGCCAGCAGCTTAGACGTGAGCTCTGGAAACACCATATATTTT; v_gene: TRBV7-2; j_gene: TRBJ1-3; d_gene: .; abundance: .
CDR3aa: CASSQVGQVHEQYF; CDR3nt: TGCGCCAGCAGCCAAGTGGGACAGGTCCACGAGCAGTACTTC; v_gene: TRBV4-1; j_gene: TRBJ2-7; d_gene: TRBD1; abundance: .
CDR3aa: CASSSSGSPNSEQFF; CDR3nt: TGTGCCAGCAGTTCTAGCGGGAGTCCAAACTCTGAGCAGTTCTTC; v_gene: TRBV28; j_gene: TRBJ2-1; d_gene: TRBD2; abundance: .
CDR3aa: CASSPSRGQGVYGYTF; CDR3nt: TGTGCCAGCAGCCCCTCACGGGGACAGGGTGTCTATGGCTACACCTTC; v_gene: TRBV7-9; j_gene: TRBJ1-2; d_gene: TRBD1; abundance: .
CDR3aa: CASSELAGGNEQFF; CDR3nt: TGTGCCAGCAGTGAACTAGCGGGGGGCAATGAGCAGTTCTTC; v_gene: TRBV2; j_gene: TRBJ2-1; d_gene: TRBD2; abundance: .
CDR3aa: CASSTAGGPREQFF; CDR3nt: TGTGCCAGCAGCACCGCGGGGGGCCCTCGGGAGCAGTTCTTC; v_gene: TRBV9; j_gene: TRBJ2-1; d_gene: TRBD2; abundance: .
CDR3aa: CASSQEKSGGGQPQHF; CDR3nt: TGCGCCAGCAGCCAAGAAAAATCAGGGGGCGGTCAGCCCCAGCATTTT; v_gene: TRBV4-1; j_gene: TRBJ1-5; d_gene: TRBD1; abundance: medium-sized
CDR3aa: CSAPWEREQYF; CDR3nt: TGCAGTGCCCCCTGGGAGCGCGAGCAGTACTTC; v_gene: TRBV20-1; j_gene: TRBJ2-7; d_gene: .; abundance: .
CDR3aa: CASKQSSYEQYF; CDR3nt: TGTGCCAGCAAACAGAGCTCCTACGAGCAGTACTTC; v_gene: TRBV25-1; j_gene: TRBJ2-7; d_gene: .; abundance: .
CDR3aa: CASSFNGLDTQYF; CDR3nt: TGTGCCAGCAGTTTCAACGGGTTGGATACGCAGTATTTT; v_gene: TRBV28; j_gene: TRBJ2-3; d_gene: .; abundance: .
CDR3aa: CAWSVLGDRVNTGELFF; CDR3nt: TGTGCCTGGAGTGTCCTAGGGGACAGGGTTAACACCGGGGAGCTGTTTTTT; v_gene: TRBV30; j_gene: TRBJ2-2; d_gene: TRBD1; abundance: .
CDR3aa: CSASRETGNSPLHF; CDR3nt: TGCAGTGCTAGTCGGGAGACGGGCAATTCACCCCTCCACTTT; v_gene: TRBV20-1; j_gene: TRBJ1-6; d_gene: .; abundance: .
CDR3aa: CASSLDRGAWEKLFF; CDR3nt: TGTGCCAGCAGCTTAGATCGGGGGGCGTGGGAAAAACTGTTTTTT; v_gene: TRBV11-2; j_gene: TRBJ1-4; d_gene: .; abundance: once
CDR3aa: CASSRGLDGLETQYF; CDR3nt: TGTGCCAGCAGCAGGGGACTAGACGGTTTAGAGACCCAGTACTTC; v_gene: TRBV6-5; j_gene: TRBJ2-5; d_gene: TRBD2; abundance: .
CDR3aa: CASSVGTSGVQETQYF; CDR3nt: TGTGCCAGCAGCGTTGGGACTAGCGGGGTACAAGAGACCCAGTACTTC; v_gene: TRBV9; j_gene: TRBJ2-5; d_gene: TRBD2; abundance: .
CDR3aa: CASSLRGTYEQYF; CDR3nt: TGTGCCAGCAGCTTACGGGGTACCTACGAGCAGTACTTC; v_gene: TRBV7-2; j_gene: TRBJ2-7; d_gene: .; abundance: .
CDR3aa: CASSVDSGTTYEQYF; CDR3nt: TGTGCCAGCAGCGTAGACAGCGGGACCACCTACGAGCAGTACTTC; v_gene: TRBV9; j_gene: TRBJ2-7; d_gene: TRBD2; abundance: .
CDR3aa: CASSSTGTINSPLHF; CDR3nt: TGTGCCAGCTCAAGTACCGGGACAATTAATTCACCCCTCCACTTT; v_gene: TRBV18; j_gene: TRBJ1-6; d_gene: .; abundance: .
CDR3aa: CASSEMGQANEKLFF; CDR3nt: TGTGCCAGCAGTGAAATGGGACAGGCGAATGAAAAACTGTTTTTT; v_gene: TRBV2; j_gene: TRBJ1-4; d_gene: TRBD1; abundance: .
CDR3aa: CASSYLWGGAPYEQYF; CDR3nt: TGTGCCAGCAGTTACCTGTGGGGGGGAGCCCCCTACGAGCAGTACTTC; v_gene: TRBV6-5; j_gene: TRBJ2-7; d_gene: TRBD2; abundance: .
CDR3aa: CASSRSTSGRTDTQYF; CDR3nt: TGCGCCAGCAGCCGATCAACTAGCGGGCGCACAGATACGCAGTATTTT; v_gene: TRBV4-1; j_gene: TRBJ2-3; d_gene: TRBD2; abundance: .
CDR3aa: CASKGGGTGANVLTF; CDR3nt: TGTGCCAGCAAAGGCGGGGGGACTGGGGCCAACGTCCTGACTTTC; v_gene: TRBV2; j_gene: TRBJ2-6; d_gene: TRBD2; abundance: .
CDR3aa: CAWSVLTPRNTIYF; CDR3nt: TGTGCCTGGAGTGTACTCACGCCCCGAAACACCATATATTTT; v_gene: TRBV30; j_gene: TRBJ1-3; d_gene: .; abundance: once
CDR3aa: CASSYSFGNQPQHF; CDR3nt: TGTGCCAGCAGTTACTCATTCGGCAATCAGCCCCAGCATTTT; v_gene: TRBV6-5; j_gene: TRBJ1-5; d_gene: .; abundance: .
CDR3aa: CASSVGVVPGELFF; CDR3nt: TGTGCCAGCAGCGTAGGAGTAGTACCCGGGGAGCTGTTTTTT; v_gene: TRBV9; j_gene: TRBJ2-2; d_gene: .; abundance: .
CDR3aa: CASSSGQPNQPQHF; CDR3nt: TGTGCCAGCAGTTCGGGACAGCCAAATCAGCCCCAGCATTTT; v_gene: TRBV6-2/TRBV6-3; j_gene: TRBJ1-5; d_gene: TRBD1; abundance: few
CDR3aa: CASSGLAASYEQYF; CDR3nt: TGCGCCAGCAGTGGACTAGCGGCATCCTACGAGCAGTACTTC; v_gene: TRBV10-1; j_gene: TRBJ2-7; d_gene: TRBD2; abundance: .
CDR3aa: CASSIGQGAVNQPQHF; CDR3nt: TGTGCCAGTAGTATTGGTCAGGGGGCGGTCAATCAGCCCCAGCATTTT; v_gene: TRBV19; j_gene: TRBJ1-5; d_gene: TRBD1; abundance: .
CDR3aa: CATSRLARGYEQYF; CDR3nt: TGTGCCACCAGCAGACTAGCCCGGGGGTACGAGCAGTACTTC; v_gene: TRBV15; j_gene: TRBJ2-7; d_gene: .; abundance: .
CDR3aa: CASSPNSNPNTEAFF; CDR3nt: TGTGCCAGCAGCCCTAATTCCAACCCGAACACTGAAGCTTTCTTT; v_gene: TRBV11-3; j_gene: TRBJ1-1; d_gene: .; abundance: .
CDR3aa: CASSSDRVDTQYF; CDR3nt: TGTGCCAGCAGTTCGGACAGGGTTGATACGCAGTATTTT; v_gene: TRBV12-3/TRBV12-4; j_gene: TRBJ2-3; d_gene: TRBD1; abundance: .
CDR3aa: CASRIQGTGELFF; CDR3nt: TGTGCCAGCAGAATACAGGGAACCGGGGAGCTGTTTTTT; v_gene: TRBV2; j_gene: TRBJ2-2; d_gene: .; abundance: .
CDR3aa: CASLLGTGSYEQYF; CDR3nt: TGTGCCAGCCTGTTAGGGACAGGGTCGTACGAGCAGTACTTC; v_gene: TRBV2; j_gene: TRBJ2-7; d_gene: TRBD1; abundance: .
CDR3aa: CASSRTTGSRNTIYF; CDR3nt: TGTGCCAGCAGCAGGACGACAGGGAGCCGAAACACCATATATTTT; v_gene: TRBV5-5; j_gene: TRBJ1-3; d_gene: TRBD1; abundance: .
CDR3aa: CASRARTGVEQYF; CDR3nt: TGTGCCAGCAGGGCTCGGACAGGGGTCGAGCAGTACTTC; v_gene: TRBV12-3/TRBV12-4; j_gene: TRBJ2-7; d_gene: TRBD1; abundance: .
CDR3aa: CASSQEWRGAGRPQHF; CDR3nt: TGTGCCAGCAGCCAAGAATGGCGGGGAGCAGGTCGGCCCCAGCATTTT; v_gene: TRBV4-2; j_gene: TRBJ1-5; d_gene: .; abundance: few
CDR3aa: CSVPKGAYEQYF; CDR3nt: TGCAGCGTTCCAAAGGGGGCCTACGAGCAGTACTTC; v_gene: TRBV29-1; j_gene: TRBJ2-7; d_gene: .; abundance: .
CDR3aa: CASRTGWTEAFF; CDR3nt: TGTGCCAGTAGGACAGGCTGGACTGAAGCTTTCTTT; v_gene: TRBV6-5; j_gene: TRBJ1-1; d_gene: TRBD1; abundance: few
CDR3aa: CASSIGTQGRGSNQPQHF; CDR3nt: TGTGCCAGTAGTATAGGCACCCAGGGAAGGGGGAGCAATCAGCCCCAGCATTTT; v_gene: TRBV19; j_gene: TRBJ1-5; d_gene: .; abundance: .
CDR3aa: CASSRQPKRTQYF; CDR3nt: TGTGCCAGCAGCCGACAGCCCAAGAGGACCCAGTACTTC; v_gene: TRBV3-1/TRBV3-2; j_gene: TRBJ2-5; d_gene: .; abundance: .